The clone carrying this T cell receptor (beta chain) was seen only a few times. The target antigen is unknown. A J-beta primer mix and a sample-barcoded 5' primer were used in a second PCR of about 6 to 12 cycles. TCRdb re-analysed the 5' RACE reads in MiXCR, keeping a single row per CDR3 protein. Among 900,000 to 950,000 distinct CDR3 sequences listed, about 27% were seen once. The data were obtained in a study of blood T cells in healthy people across ages. The study, taken as a whole, reports: Since the PBMCs were unsorted, naive and antigen-experienced cells could not be conclusively compared.

The germline gives CDR1 DFQATT, CDR2 SNEGSKA (reference sequence). The CDR3 extends over 15 amino acids. V was trimmed by 0 bases and J by 4 bases, leaving 13 bases between them. This same sample was also part of a study on T cells of mothers and their children. That paper notes: Nine systemically healthy Caucasian donors: three mothers, six children. Barcodes and 2-4 random nucleotides were added by M1S in the second PCR. Among related mother-child pairs, overlap was slightly higher than in unrelated pairs, though not significantly.

The sample consisted of blood. This chain links TRBV20-1 with TRBJ2-1, with D perhaps TRBD2 (6 bases). This TCR derives from a woman aged 40-49 years in good health. CDR3 loop: CSAREVGTFYNEQFF. DNA for the CDR3: TGCAGTGCTAGAGAGGTTGGGACTTTTTACAATGAGCAGTTCTTC.